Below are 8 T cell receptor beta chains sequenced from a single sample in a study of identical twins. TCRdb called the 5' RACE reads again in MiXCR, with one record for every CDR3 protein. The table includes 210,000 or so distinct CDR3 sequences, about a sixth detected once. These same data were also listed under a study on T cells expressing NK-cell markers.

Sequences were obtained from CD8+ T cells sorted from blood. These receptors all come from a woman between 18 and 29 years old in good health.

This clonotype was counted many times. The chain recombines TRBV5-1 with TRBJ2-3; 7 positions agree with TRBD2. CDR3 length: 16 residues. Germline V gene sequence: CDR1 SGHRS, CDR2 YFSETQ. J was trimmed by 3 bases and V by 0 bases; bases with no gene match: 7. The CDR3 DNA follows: TGCGCCAGCAGCTTGGGCCTAGCGGCCGTGACAGATACGCAGTATTTT. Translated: CASSLGLAAVTDTQYF. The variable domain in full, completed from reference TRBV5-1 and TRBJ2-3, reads KAGVTQTPRYLIKTRGQQVTLSCSPISGHRSVSWYQQTPGQGLQFLFEYFSETQRNKGNFPGRFSGRQFSNSRSEMNVSTLELGDSALYLCASSLGLAAVTDTQYFGPGTRLTVL.

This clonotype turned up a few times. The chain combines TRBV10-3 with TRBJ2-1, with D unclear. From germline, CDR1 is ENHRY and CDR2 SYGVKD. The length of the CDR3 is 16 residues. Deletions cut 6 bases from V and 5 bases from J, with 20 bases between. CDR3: CAISYLKEVKDNEQFF. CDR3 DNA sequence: TGTGCCATCAGCTATCTAAAAGAGGTCAAGGACAATGAGCAGTTCTTC.

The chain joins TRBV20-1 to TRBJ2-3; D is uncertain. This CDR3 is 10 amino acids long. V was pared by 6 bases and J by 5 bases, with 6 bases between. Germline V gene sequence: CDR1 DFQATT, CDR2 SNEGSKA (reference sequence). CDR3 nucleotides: TGCAGTGCCCCGGTAGATACGCAGTATTTT. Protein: CSAPVDTQYF.

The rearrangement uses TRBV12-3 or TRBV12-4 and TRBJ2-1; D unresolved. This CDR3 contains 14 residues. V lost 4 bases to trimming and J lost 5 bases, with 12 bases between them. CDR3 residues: CASSWSAANNEQFF. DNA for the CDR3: TGTGCCAGCAGTTGGAGCGCCGCTAACAATGAGCAGTTCTTC.

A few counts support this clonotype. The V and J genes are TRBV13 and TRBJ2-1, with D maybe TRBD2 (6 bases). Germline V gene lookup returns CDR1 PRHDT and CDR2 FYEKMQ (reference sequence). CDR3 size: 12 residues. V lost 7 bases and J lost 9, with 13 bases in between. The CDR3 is CASTRGLREQFF. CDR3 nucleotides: TGTGCCAGCACGAGGGGACTTCGTGAGCAGTTCTTC. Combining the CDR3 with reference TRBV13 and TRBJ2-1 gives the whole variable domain AAGVIQSPRHLIKEKRETATLKCYPIPRHDTVYWYQQGPGQDPQFLISFYEKMQSDKGSIPDRFSAQQFSDYHSELNMSSLELGDSALYFCASTRGLREQFFGPGTRLTVL.

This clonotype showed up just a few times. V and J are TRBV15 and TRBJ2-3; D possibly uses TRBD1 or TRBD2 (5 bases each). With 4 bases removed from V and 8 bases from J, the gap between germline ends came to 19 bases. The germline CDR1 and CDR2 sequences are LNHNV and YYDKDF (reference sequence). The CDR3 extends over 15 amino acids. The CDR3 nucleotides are TGTGCCACCAGCACCCCTGGGGCCGGGGTGGGTACGCAGTATTTT. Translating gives CATSTPGAGVGTQYF. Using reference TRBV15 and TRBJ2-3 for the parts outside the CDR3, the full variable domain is DAMVIQNPRYQVTQFGKPVTLSCSQTLNHNVMYWYQQKSSQAPKLLFHYYDKDFNNEADTPDNFQSRRPNTSFCFLDIRSPGLGDTAMYLCATSTPGAGVGTQYFGPGTRLTVL.

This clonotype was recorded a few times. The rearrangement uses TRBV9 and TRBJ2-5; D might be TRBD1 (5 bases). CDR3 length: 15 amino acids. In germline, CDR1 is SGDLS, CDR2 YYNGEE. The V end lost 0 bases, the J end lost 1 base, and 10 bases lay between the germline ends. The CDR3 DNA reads TGTGCCAGCAGCGTAGAGACAGCCATCCAAGAGACCCAGTACTTC. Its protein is CASSVETAIQETQYF.

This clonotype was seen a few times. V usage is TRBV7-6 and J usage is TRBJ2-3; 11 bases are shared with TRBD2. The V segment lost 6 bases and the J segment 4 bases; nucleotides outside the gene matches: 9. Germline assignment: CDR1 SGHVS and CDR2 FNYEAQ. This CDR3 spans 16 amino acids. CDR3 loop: CASSPGTSGLPDTQYF. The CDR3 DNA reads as TGTGCCAGCAGTCCTGGGACTAGCGGCCTTCCAGATACGCAGTATTTT. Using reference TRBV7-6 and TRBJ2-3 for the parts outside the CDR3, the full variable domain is GAGVSQSPRYKVTKRGQDVALRCDPISGHVSLYWYRQALGQGPEFLTYFNYEAQQDKSGLPNDRFSAERPEGSISTLTIQRTEQRDSAMYRCASSPGTSGLPDTQYFGPGTRLTVL.